The T cell receptor (beta chain) described here comes from a study of T cells after yellow fever vaccination. Points from the study as a whole: Post-booster repertoires contained most primary-vaccination clones again (approximately 97% CD4, around 88% CD8). Compared with primary, the secondary response was weaker and peaked at day 5, not 15.

V gave up 4 bases and J gave up 5 bases; unmatched junction bases: 6. Germline V gene data show CDR1 as SGHDN and CDR2 as FVKESK. The CDR3 is made up of 14 amino acids. As regards this clonotype: What it recognizes is unknown.

TCRdb used MiXCR to reprocess the 5' RACE reads, holding one entry per CDR3 protein. This sample has approximately 610,000 distinct CDR3 sequences, with roughly a sixth found just once. This TCR came from a man younger than 35 who received the YFV17D yellow fever vaccine. The V gene is TRBV14, the J gene TRBJ2-5, with 8 bases matching TRBD2. Material: PBMCs, obtained less than 6 days after the first yellow fever vaccination. The CDR3 region has the DNA TGTGCCAGCAGCCTACTAGCGGCCGTTGAGACCCAGTACTTC. Amino acid sequence: CASSLLAAVETQYF.